One T cell receptor (beta chain) is described in this entry. The data belong to a study of blood T cell repertoires in COVID-19. Sequencing used immunoSEQ multiplex PCR; TCRdb keeps in-frame clones, though not all of them. The sample has about 140,000 clones; less than 85% are singletons. A COVID-19 case had been met by exposed participants during the 2 weeks before study entry. The origin of this receptor is a woman aged 18-29 years who had been exposed to COVID-19. Input material: PBMCs or T cells enriched from blood (not recorded which).

CDR3: CASSPSTGGLVNEQFF. CDR3 in DNA: TGTGCCAGCAGCCCCTCAACAGGGGGCCTCGTGAATGAGCAGTTCTTC. V and J are TRBV7-3 and TRBJ2-1; TRBD1 aligns across 9 bases. Germline V gene sequence: CDR1 SGHTA, CDR2 FQGTGA. Germline trimming cut 5 bases from V and 7 bases from J; bases unmatched to any gene: 12. The CDR3 is made up of 16 amino acids.